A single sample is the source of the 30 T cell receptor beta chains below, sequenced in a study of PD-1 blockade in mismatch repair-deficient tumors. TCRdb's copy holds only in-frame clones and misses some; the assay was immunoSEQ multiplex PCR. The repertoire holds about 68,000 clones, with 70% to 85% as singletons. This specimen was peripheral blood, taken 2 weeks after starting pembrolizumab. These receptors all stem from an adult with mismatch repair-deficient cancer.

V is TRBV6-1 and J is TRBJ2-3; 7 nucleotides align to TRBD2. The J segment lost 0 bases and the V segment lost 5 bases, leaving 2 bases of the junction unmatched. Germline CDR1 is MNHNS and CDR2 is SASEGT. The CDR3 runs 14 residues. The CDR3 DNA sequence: TGTGCCAGCAGTCTAGCGGAGAGCACAGATACGCAGTATTTT. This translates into CASSLAESTDTQYF.

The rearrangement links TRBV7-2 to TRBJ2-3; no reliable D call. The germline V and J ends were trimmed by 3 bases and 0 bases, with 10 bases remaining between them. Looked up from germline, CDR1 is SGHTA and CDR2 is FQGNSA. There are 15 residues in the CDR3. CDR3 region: CASSLVSRSTDTQYF. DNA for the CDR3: TGTGCCAGCAGCTTGGTAAGCAGGAGCACAGATACGCAGTATTTT.

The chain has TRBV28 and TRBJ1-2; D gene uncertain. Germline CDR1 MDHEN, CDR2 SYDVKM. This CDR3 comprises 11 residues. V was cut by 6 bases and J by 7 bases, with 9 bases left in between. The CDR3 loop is CASSQPGGYTF. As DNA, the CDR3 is TGTGCCAGCAGCCAACCGGGTGGCTACACCTTC.

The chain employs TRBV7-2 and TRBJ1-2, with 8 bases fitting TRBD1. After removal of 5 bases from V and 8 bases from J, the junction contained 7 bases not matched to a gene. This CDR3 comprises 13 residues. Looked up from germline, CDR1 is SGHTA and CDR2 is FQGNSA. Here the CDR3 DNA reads TGTGCCAGCAGCGCGACAGGGGTAGGGGGCTACACCTTC. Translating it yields CASSATGVGGYTF.

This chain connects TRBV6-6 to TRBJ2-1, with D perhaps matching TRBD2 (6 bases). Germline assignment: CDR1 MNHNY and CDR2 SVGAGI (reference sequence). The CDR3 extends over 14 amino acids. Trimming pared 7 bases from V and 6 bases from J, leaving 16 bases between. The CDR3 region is CASTGGERGNEQFF. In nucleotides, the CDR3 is TGTGCCAGCACTGGAGGGGAACGGGGCAATGAGCAGTTCTTC.

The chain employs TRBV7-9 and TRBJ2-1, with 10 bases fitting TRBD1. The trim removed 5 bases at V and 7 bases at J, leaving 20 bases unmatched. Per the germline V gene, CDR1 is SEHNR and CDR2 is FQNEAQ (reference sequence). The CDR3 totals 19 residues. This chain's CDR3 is CASSLTTDRGETSRNEQFF. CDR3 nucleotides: TGTGCCAGCAGCCTTACGACGGACAGGGGGGAGACGTCGCGGAATGAGCAGTTCTTC.

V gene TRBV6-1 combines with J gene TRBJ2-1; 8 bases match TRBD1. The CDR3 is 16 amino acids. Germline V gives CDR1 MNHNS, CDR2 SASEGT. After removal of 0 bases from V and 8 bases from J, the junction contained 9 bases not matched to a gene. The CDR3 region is CASSEAGAGGKDEQFF. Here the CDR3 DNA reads TGTGCCAGCAGTGAAGCTGGGGCAGGGGGCAAAGATGAGCAGTTCTTC.

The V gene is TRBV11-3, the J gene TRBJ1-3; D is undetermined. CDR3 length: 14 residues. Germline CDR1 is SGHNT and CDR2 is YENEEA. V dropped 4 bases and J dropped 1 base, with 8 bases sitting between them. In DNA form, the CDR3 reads TGTGCCAGCAGCTCGATGCGATCTGGAAACACCATATATTTT. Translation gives CASSSMRSGNTIYF. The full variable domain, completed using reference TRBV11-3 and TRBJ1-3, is EAGVVQSPRYKIIEKKQPVAFWCNPISGHNTLYWYLQNLGQGPELLIRYENEEAVDDSQLPKDRFSAERLKGVDSTLKIQPAELGDSAVYLCASSSMRSGNTIYFGEGSWLTVV.

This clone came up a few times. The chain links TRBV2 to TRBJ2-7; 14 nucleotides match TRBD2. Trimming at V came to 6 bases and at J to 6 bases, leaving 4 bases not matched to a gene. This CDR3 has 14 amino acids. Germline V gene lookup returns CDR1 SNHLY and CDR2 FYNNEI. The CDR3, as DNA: TGTGCCAGCAGGGTCGGGACTAGCGGGGGCGAGCAGTACTTC. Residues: CASRVGTSGGEQYF.

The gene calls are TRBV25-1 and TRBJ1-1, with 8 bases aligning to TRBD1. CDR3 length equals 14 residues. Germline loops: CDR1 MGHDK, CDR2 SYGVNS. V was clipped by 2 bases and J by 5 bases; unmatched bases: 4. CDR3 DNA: TGTGCCAGCAGTGAAGCAGGGGGCTTGACTGAAGCTTTCTTT. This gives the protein CASSEAGGLTEAFF.

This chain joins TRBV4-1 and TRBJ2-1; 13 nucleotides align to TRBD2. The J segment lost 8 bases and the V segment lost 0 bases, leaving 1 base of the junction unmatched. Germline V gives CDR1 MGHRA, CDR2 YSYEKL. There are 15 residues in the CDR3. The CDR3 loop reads CASSQELAGGYEQFF. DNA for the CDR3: TGCGCCAGCAGCCAAGAACTAGCGGGAGGGTATGAGCAGTTCTTC.

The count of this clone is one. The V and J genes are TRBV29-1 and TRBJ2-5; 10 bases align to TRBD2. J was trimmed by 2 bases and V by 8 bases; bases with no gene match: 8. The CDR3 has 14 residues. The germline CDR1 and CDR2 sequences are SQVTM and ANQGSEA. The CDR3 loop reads CSPAVLAGQETQYF. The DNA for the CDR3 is TGCAGCCCGGCGGTACTAGCGGGACAAGAGACCCAGTACTTC.

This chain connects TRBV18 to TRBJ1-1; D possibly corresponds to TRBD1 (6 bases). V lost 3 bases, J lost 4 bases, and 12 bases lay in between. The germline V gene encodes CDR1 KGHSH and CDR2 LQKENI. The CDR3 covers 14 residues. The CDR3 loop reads CASSPGGGLTEAFF. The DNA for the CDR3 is TGTGCCAGCTCACCCGGCGGGGGGCTCACTGAAGCTTTCTTT.

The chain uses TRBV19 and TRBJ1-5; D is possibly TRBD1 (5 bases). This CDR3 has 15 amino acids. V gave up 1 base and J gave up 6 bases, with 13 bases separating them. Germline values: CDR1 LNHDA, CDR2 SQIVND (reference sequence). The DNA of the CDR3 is TGTGCCAGTAGTATAGCAGGGCAGGTCGTTCAGCCCCAGCATTTT. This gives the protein CASSIAGQVVQPQHF.

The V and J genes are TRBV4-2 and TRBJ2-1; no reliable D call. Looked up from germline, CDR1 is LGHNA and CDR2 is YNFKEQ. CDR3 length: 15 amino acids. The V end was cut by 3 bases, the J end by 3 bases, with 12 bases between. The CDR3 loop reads CASSQNRAIYNEQFF. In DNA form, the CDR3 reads TGTGCCAGCAGCCAGAACCGGGCAATCTACAATGAGCAGTTCTTC.

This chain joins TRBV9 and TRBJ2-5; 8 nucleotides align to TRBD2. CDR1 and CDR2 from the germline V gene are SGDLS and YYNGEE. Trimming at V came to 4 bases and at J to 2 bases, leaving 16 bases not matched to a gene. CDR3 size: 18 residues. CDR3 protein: CASSPLGSSGLLQETQYF. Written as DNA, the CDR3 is TGTGCCAGCAGCCCGCTCGGATCTAGCGGGCTCCTACAAGAGACCCAGTACTTC.

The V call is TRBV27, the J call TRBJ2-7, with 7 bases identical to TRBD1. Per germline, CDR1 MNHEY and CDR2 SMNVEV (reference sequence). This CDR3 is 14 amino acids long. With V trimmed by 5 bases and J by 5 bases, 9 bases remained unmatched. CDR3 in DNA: TGTGCCAGCAGTAATGACAGGGATAAAAACGAGCAGTACTTC. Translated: CASSNDRDKNEQYF.

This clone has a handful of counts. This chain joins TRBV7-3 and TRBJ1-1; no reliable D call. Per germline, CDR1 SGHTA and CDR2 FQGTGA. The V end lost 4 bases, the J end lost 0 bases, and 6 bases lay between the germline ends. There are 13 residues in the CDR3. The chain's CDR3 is CASSSGMNTEAFF. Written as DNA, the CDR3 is TGTGCCAGCAGCTCCGGGATGAACACTGAAGCTTTCTTT.

CDR3 residues: CASSSGLPPENEQFF. CDR3 coding DNA: TGTGCCAGCAGCTCTGGACTACCTCCGGAAAATGAGCAGTTCTTC. The V gene is TRBV7-3, the J gene TRBJ2-1; tentatively, D is TRBD2 (6 bases). V lost 4 bases and J lost 7, with 17 bases in between. The CDR3 is 15 amino acids. Looked up from germline, CDR1 is SGHTA and CDR2 is FQGTGA.

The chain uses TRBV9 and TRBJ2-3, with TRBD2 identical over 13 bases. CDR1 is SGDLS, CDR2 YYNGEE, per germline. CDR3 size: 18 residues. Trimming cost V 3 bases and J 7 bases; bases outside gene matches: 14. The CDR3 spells CASSDPLGLAGAVNTQYF. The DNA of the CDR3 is TGTGCCAGCAGCGATCCCCTCGGACTAGCGGGAGCTGTAAATACGCAGTATTTT.

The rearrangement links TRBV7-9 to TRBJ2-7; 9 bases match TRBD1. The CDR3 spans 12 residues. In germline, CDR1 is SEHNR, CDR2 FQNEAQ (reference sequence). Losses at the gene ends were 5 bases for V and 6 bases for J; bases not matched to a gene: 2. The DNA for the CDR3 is TGTGCCAGCAGCAAGACAGGGGGCGAGCAGTACTTC. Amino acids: CASSKTGGEQYF.

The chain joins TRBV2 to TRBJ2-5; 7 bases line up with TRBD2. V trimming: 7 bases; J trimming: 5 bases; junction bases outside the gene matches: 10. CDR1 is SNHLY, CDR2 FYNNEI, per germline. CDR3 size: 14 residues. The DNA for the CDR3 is TGTGCCAGCACCGGGGCGGGAGCGGTGGAGACCCAGTACTTC. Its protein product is CASTGAGAVETQYF.

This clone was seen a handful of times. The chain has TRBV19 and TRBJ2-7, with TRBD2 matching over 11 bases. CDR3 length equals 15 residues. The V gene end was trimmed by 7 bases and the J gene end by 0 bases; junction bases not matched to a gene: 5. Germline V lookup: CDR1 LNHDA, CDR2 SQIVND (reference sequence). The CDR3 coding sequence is TGTGCCAGTAAGGAGACTAGCGGGAACTCCTACGAGCAGTACTTC. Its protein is CASKETSGNSYEQYF.

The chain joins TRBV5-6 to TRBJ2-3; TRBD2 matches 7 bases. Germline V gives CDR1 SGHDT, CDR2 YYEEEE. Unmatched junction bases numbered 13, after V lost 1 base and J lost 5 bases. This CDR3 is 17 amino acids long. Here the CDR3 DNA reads TGTGCCAGCAGCTTGTCAGTTGGCGGGAGCTTCAGAGATACGCAGTATTTT. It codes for CASSLSVGGSFRDTQYF.

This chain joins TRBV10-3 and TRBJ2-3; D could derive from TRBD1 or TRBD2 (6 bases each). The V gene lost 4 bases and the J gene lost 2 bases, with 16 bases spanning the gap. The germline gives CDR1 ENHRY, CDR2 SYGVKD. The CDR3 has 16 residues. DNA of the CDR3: TGTGCCATCAGTGCCGAGGGGGGCCCAACCACAGATACGCAGTATTTT. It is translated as CAISAEGGPTTDTQYF.

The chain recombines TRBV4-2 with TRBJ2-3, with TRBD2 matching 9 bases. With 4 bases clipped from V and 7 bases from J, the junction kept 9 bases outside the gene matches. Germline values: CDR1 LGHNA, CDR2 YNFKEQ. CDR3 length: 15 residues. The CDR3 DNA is TGTGCCAGCAGCCCAGCGGGAGGCCGGGGGAATACGCAGTATTTT. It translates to CASSPAGGRGNTQYF.

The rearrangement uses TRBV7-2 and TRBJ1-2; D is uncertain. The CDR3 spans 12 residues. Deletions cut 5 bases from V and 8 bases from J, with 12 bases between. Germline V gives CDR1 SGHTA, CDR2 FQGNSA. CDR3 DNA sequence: TGTGCCAGCAGCCCTACCAGTGGAGGCTACACCTTC. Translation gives CASSPTSGGYTF.

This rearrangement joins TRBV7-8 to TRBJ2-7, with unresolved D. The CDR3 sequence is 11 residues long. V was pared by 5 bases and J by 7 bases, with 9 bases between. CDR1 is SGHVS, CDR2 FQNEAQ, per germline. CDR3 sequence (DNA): TGTGCCAGCAGCCCCGCACAGGAGCAGTACTTC. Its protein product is CASSPAQEQYF.

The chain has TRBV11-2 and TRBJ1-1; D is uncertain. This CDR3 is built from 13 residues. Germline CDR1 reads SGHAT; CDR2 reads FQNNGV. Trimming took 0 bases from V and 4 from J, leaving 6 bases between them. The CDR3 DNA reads TGTGCCAGCAGCTTAGATTCGGTCACTGAAGCTTTCTTT. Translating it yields CASSLDSVTEAFF.

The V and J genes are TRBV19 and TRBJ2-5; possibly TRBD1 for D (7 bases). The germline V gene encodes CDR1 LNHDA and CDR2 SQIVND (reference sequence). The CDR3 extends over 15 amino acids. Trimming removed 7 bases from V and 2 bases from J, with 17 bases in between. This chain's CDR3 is CASTNQGGLQETQYF. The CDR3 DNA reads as TGTGCCAGTACTAATCAGGGGGGTTTGCAAGAGACCCAGTACTTC.